Below, 31 T cell receptor beta chains from the same sample are listed, as sequenced in a study of OX40 agonist ivuxolimab in advanced cancers. The method was immunoSEQ multiplex PCR; TCRdb's version includes in-frame clones alone and lacks a portion of them. Among about 19,000 clones, around 68% were seen once, and the ten largest hold roughly 13%. The sample consisted of CD4+ or CD8+ T cells sorted from blood, taken in a trial of the OX40 agonist ivuxolimab. The source of these receptors is an adult with an advanced solid tumor such as melanoma, head and neck, liver or kidney cancer.

In this sample, this clone turned up once. This chain uses TRBV6-5 with TRBJ2-2; unclear D gene. CDR1 and CDR2 from the germline V gene are MNHEY and SVGAGI. CDR3 length: 16 amino acids. Trimming removed 0 bases at V and 2 bases at J, with 10 bases between. The CDR3 DNA reads TGTGCCAGCAGTTACTCGATGGGCACCAACACCGGGGAGCTGTTTTTT. Amino acid sequence: CASSYSMGTNTGELFF.

The chain combines TRBV27 with TRBJ2-1, with 8 positions matching TRBD2. The CDR3 extends over 15 amino acids. The J segment lost 9 bases and the V segment lost 3 bases, leaving 10 bases of the junction unmatched. CDR1 and CDR2 from the germline V gene are MNHEY and SMNVEV (reference sequence). DNA of the CDR3: TGTGCCAGCAGTTTGTCAGCGGGAGATAGTGGTGAGCAGTTCTTC. This gives the protein CASSLSAGDSGEQFF.

This clone appeared a few times. The rearrangement uses TRBV28 and TRBJ2-2; the D is unclear. The germline CDR1 and CDR2 sequences are MDHEN and SYDVKM. CDR3 size: 14 residues. Trimming took off 5 bases at V and 5 bases at J, with 12 bases between the two ends. The CDR3 DNA is TGTGCCAGCAGTCCCCCAGAGGTAACCGGGGAGCTGTTTTTT. Protein sequence: CASSPPEVTGELFF.

The chain links TRBV12-1 to TRBJ2-4; the table's D call, TRBD1, has no DNA check behind it. TRBV12-1 has pseudogene status. The CDR3 extends over 17 amino acids. The CDR3 region is CASPAKQGLLAKNIQYF. The CDR3 bases are TGTGCCAGTCCCGCAAAACAGGGGCTATTAGCCAAAAACATTCAGTACTTC.

V and J are TRBV7-2 and TRBJ1-2, with D tentatively TRBD1 (5 bases). Germline CDR1 is SGHTA and CDR2 is FQGNSA. The ends were cut back, 5 bases at V and 4 bases at J, with 11 bases in the middle. The CDR3 has 13 amino acids. The DNA of the CDR3 is TGTGCCAGCAGCGGAGGGACTGCCTATGGCTACACCTTC. This translates into CASSGGTAYGYTF.

The chain joins TRBV27 to TRBJ2-1; D not certain. There are 13 residues in the CDR3. Trimming left V 5 bases short and J 7 bases short, with 12 bases between. CDR1 is MNHEY, CDR2 SMNVEV, per germline (reference sequence). CDR3: CASSDKDPNEQFF. Written as DNA, the CDR3 is TGTGCCAGCAGTGATAAAGACCCGAATGAGCAGTTCTTC.

The V call is TRBV7-9, the J call TRBJ1-1; D remains ambiguous. Trimming shortened V by 3 bases and J by 6 bases, and 14 bases separated the two germline ends. This CDR3 region has 14 residues. Germline V gene data show CDR1 as SEHNR and CDR2 as FQNEAQ (reference sequence). The CDR3 coding sequence is TGTGCCAGCAGCTTCGTGGGAGGGAGTGCTGAAGCTTTCTTT. As protein: CASSFVGGSAEAFF.

This rearrangement joins TRBV2 to TRBJ2-7; tentative D call: TRBD1 (6 bases). V shed 8 bases and J shed 2 bases, with 19 bases lying between them. This CDR3 spans 15 amino acids. Germline V gene lookup returns CDR1 SNHLY and CDR2 FYNNEI. The CDR3 loop reads CASAPSAGATYEQYF. CDR3 DNA: TGTGCCAGCGCACCTTCGGCAGGGGCGACCTACGAGCAGTACTTC.

The gene calls are TRBV7-9 and TRBJ2-1; D unclear. The CDR3 loop spans 12 amino acids. V was shortened by 1 base and J by 5 bases, with 3 bases between the two germline ends. Germline V gene lookup returns CDR1 SEHNR and CDR2 FQNEAQ (reference sequence). The CDR3 DNA reads as TGTGCCAGCAGCTTAGGGAACAATGAGCAGTTCTTC. Translated: CASSLGNNEQFF.

CDR3 amino acids: CASSYRGDSAGEQYF. The CDR3 DNA reads TGTGCCAGCAGTTACCGGGGGGACAGTGCGGGCGAGCAGTACTTC. The chain couples TRBV6-6 to TRBJ2-7; D tentatively reads TRBD1 or TRBD2 (7 bases each). From germline, CDR1 is MNHNY and CDR2 SVGAGI (reference sequence). The CDR3 loop spans 15 amino acids. The V end was cut by 2 bases, the J end by 6 bases, with 17 bases between.

The chain recombines TRBV28 with TRBJ2-7, with 12 bases matching TRBD2. This CDR3 comprises 14 residues. The junction had 6 bases not matched to a gene; V was cut back by 6 bases and J by 6 bases. The germline CDR1 and CDR2 sequences are MDHEN and SYDVKM. This chain's CDR3 is CASRLTSGSSEQYF. As DNA, the CDR3 is TGTGCCAGCAGGCTGACTAGCGGGAGTAGCGAGCAGTACTTC.

This clone showed up many times. The chain employs TRBV7-6 and TRBJ1-1; D is ambiguous. The CDR3 is 14 residues long. V lost 3 bases and J lost 1, with 9 bases in between. Germline V gene lookup returns CDR1 SGHVS and CDR2 FNYEAQ. This chain's CDR3 is CASSLSAENTEAFF. CDR3 DNA sequence: TGTGCCAGCAGCTTGTCGGCGGAGAACACTGAAGCTTTCTTT. The whole variable domain, remainder taken from reference TRBV7-6 and TRBJ1-1, is GAGVSQSPRYKVTKRGQDVALRCDPISGHVSLYWYRQALGQGPEFLTYFNYEAQQDKSGLPNDRFSAERPEGSISTLTIQRTEQRDSAMYRCASSLSAENTEAFFGQGTRLTVV.

Note on this clone: Given a much more abundant clone one base away, this may be a read error. This CDR3 is also generated by other DNA sequences in the sample. The rearrangement joins TRBV19 to TRBJ2-7; 7 nucleotides match TRBD2. The CDR3 consists of 14 residues. Germline trimming cut 5 bases from V and 7 bases from J; bases unmatched to any gene: 11. Germline V lookup: CDR1 LNHDA, CDR2 SQIVND (reference sequence). This chain's CDR3 is CASSPTGGDYEQYF. The CDR3 nucleotides read TGTGCCAGTAGTCCTACAGGAGGGGACTATGAGCAGTACTTC.

This clone was observed a handful of times. V gene TRBV28 combines with J gene TRBJ1-4; 7 bases are shared with TRBD1. The V segment lost 4 bases and the J segment 6 bases; nucleotides outside the gene matches: 5. Germline CDR1 and CDR2: MDHEN and SYDVKM. This CDR3 spans 14 amino acids. The CDR3 region has the DNA TGTGCCAGCAGTTACCAGGGGGGGGATGAAAAACTGTTTTTT. Translation: CASSYQGGDEKLFF.

J is TRBJ2-2 and V is TRBV4-1; D might be TRBD2 (5 bases). CDR1 is MGHRA and CDR2 is YSYEKL in the germline V gene. The CDR3 is 14 amino acids. The V and J ends lost 4 bases and 1 base respectively, with 7 bases between them. The CDR3 DNA follows: TGCGCCAGCAGCCCTAGCCGGAACACCGGGGAGCTGTTTTTT. It yields the protein CASSPSRNTGELFF.

This clone was counted a few times. The chain uses TRBV10-3 and TRBJ1-5; D unresolved. In germline, CDR1 is ENHRY, CDR2 SYGVKD. Trimming removed 10 bases from V and 2 bases from J, with 9 bases in between. This CDR3 is built from 12 residues. In DNA, the CDR3 is TGTGCCACTAAGGACGGCAATCAGCCCCAGCATTTT. Protein: CATKDGNQPQHF.

V and J are TRBV19 and TRBJ1-1; tentatively, D is TRBD1 (5 bases). The CDR3 sequence is 15 residues long. Trimming pared 7 bases from V and 5 bases from J, leaving 20 bases between. Looked up from germline, CDR1 is LNHDA and CDR2 is SQIVND (reference sequence). The CDR3 DNA is TGTGCCAGTATCAATCACCGCGGGGGACGAACTGAAGCTTTCTTT. The encoded protein is CASINHRGGRTEAFF.

The chain joins TRBV5-6 to TRBJ2-7; 7 nucleotides agree with TRBD1. V lost 2 bases and J lost 5; bases outside the gene matches: 7. The germline CDR1 and CDR2 sequences are SGHDT and YYEEEE. The CDR3 runs 14 residues. Written as DNA, the CDR3 is TGTGCCAGCAGCTTCCTAACAGGGGCCCACGAGCAGTACTTC. This translates into CASSFLTGAHEQYF.

This sequence joins TRBV7-3 and TRBJ1-1, with D unresolved. CDR1 is SGHTA, CDR2 FQGTGA, per germline. V was clipped by 1 base and J by 1 base, with 7 bases between them. This CDR3 region has 14 residues. The CDR3 nucleotides are TGTGCCAGCAGCTTAATAGGAGGGAACACTGAAGCTTTCTTT. This encodes CASSLIGGNTEAFF. Full variable domain (outside the CDR3, taken from reference TRBV7-3 and TRBJ1-1): GAGVSQTPSNKVTEKGKYVELRCDPISGHTALYWYRQSLGQGPEFLIYFQGTGAADDSGLPNDRFFAVRPEGSVSTLKIQRTERGDSAVYLCASSLIGGNTEAFFGQGTRLTVV.

The rearrangement joins TRBV19 to TRBJ2-7, with 7 positions matching TRBD2. Trimming took 4 bases from V and 6 from J; bases not matched to a gene: 9. Germline V gives CDR1 LNHDA, CDR2 SQIVND (reference sequence). The CDR3 is 14 residues long. The CDR3 protein is CASSTGTTNGEQYF. The DNA of the CDR3 is TGTGCCAGTAGTACCGGGACTACCAACGGCGAGCAGTACTTC.

The V and J genes are TRBV28 and TRBJ2-7; a possible D gene is TRBD1 (5 bases). Trimming pared 4 bases from V and 0 bases from J, leaving 13 bases between. Per germline, CDR1 MDHEN and CDR2 SYDVKM. This CDR3 comprises 15 residues. CDR3 protein: CASSYPAQGSYEQYF. DNA of the CDR3: TGTGCCAGCAGTTATCCCGCCCAGGGCTCCTACGAGCAGTACTTC. The full variable domain, completed using reference TRBV28 and TRBJ2-7, is DVKVTQSSRYLVKRTGEKVFLECVQDMDHENMFWYRQDPGLGLRLIYFSYDVKMKEKGDIPEGYSVSREKKERFSLILESASTNQTSMYLCASSYPAQGSYEQYFGPGTRLTVT.

The rearrangement links TRBV4-1 to TRBJ1-4; no clear D. Germline values: CDR1 MGHRA, CDR2 YSYEKL. The V end was cut by 0 bases, the J end by 12 bases, with 17 bases between. This CDR3 spans 15 amino acids. The CDR3 DNA is TGCGCCAGCAGCCAAGAGGACGCCTTATTGGTGGAACTGTTTTTT. Its translation: CASSQEDALLVELFF.

In its sample, this clone was seen a few times. The rearrangement links TRBV28 to TRBJ2-7, with 7 bases matching TRBD1. Trimming at V came to 3 bases and at J to 8 bases, leaving 16 bases not matched to a gene. The CDR3 runs 16 residues. The V gene's germline CDR1 is MDHEN and CDR2 SYDVKM. CDR3 sequence reads: CASSLTLFGTAVKQYF. CDR3 nucleotides: TGTGCCAGCAGTTTGACCCTATTCGGGACAGCCGTTAAGCAGTACTTC.

The chain combines TRBV11-1 with TRBJ2-1, with a weak D call TRBD2 (7 bases). With 4 bases removed from V and 0 bases from J, the gap between germline ends came to 13 bases. Germline V gene sequence: CDR1 SGHAT, CDR2 FQDESV (reference sequence). The CDR3 sequence is 16 residues long. CDR3 sequence (DNA): TGTGCCAGCAGCTACGCGCGGGGGCCCTCCTACAATGAGCAGTTCTTC. Protein sequence: CASSYARGPSYNEQFF.

This clone was detected only a few times. V gene TRBV27 combines with J gene TRBJ1-1; D ambiguous. V was cut by 6 bases and J by 1 base, with 15 bases left in between. Looked up from germline, CDR1 is MNHEY and CDR2 is SMNVEV (reference sequence). This CDR3 comprises 15 residues. CDR3 residues: CASRVDLAENTEAFF. DNA of the CDR3: TGTGCCAGCAGGGTTGACCTCGCGGAGAACACTGAAGCTTTCTTT.

The V and J genes are TRBV27 and TRBJ2-5; no clear D gene. The last part of the DNA fits TRBJ2-7 better; the J call may be wrong. The CDR3 consists of 14 residues. Germline CDR1 is MNHEY and CDR2 is SMNVEV (reference sequence). The CDR3 DNA follows: TGTGCCAGCAGGAATACCCAGGAAGCCTACGAGCAGTACTTC. It specifies CASRNTQEAYEQYF.

The chain combines TRBV7-6 with TRBJ2-2; D uncertain. This CDR3 contains 11 residues. V lost 8 bases, J lost 3 bases, and 4 bases lay in between. The germline V gene has CDR1 SGHVS and CDR2 FNYEAQ. The CDR3 sequence: CASSHTGELFF. The CDR3 bases are TGTGCCAGCTCCCACACCGGGGAGCTGTTTTTT.

This clone was found a few times. This chain links TRBV7-9 with TRBJ2-7; D is possibly TRBD1 (7 bases). The CDR3 has 14 residues. Germline V gene lookup returns CDR1 SEHNR and CDR2 FQNEAQ (reference sequence). V was clipped by 5 bases and J by 3 bases, with 14 bases between them. The CDR3 nucleotides are TGTGCCAGCAGCCCAGGGGGGTTTCTCTACGAGCAGTACTTC. It specifies CASSPGGFLYEQYF.

This clone is medium-sized in the sample. The rearrangement links TRBV4-1 to TRBJ1-2; D remains unclear. CDR1 and CDR2 from the germline V gene are MGHRA and YSYEKL. The CDR3 contains 12 residues. Trimming removed 1 base at V and 7 bases at J, with 7 bases between. CDR3 in DNA: TGCGCCAGCAGCCAAGGGTTGGTTGGCTACACCTTC. This codes for CASSQGLVGYTF.

This chain uses TRBV25-1 with TRBJ1-3, with D perhaps matching TRBD1 (6 bases). Trimming shortened V by 4 bases and J by 4 bases, and 11 bases separated the two germline ends. The CDR3 spans 14 residues. In germline, CDR1 is MGHDK, CDR2 SYGVNS. CDR3 bases: TGTGCCAGCAGTGGAGGTGGACAGGGAAACACCATATATTTT. Its protein is CASSGGGQGNTIYF.

The chain links TRBV19 to TRBJ2-7; a weak D match, TRBD1 (7 bases). Germline V gene data show CDR1 as LNHDA and CDR2 as SQIVND (reference sequence). The ends were cut back, 6 bases at V and 4 bases at J, with 16 bases in the middle. The CDR3 runs to 14 residues. In DNA form, the CDR3 reads TGTGCCAGTAGCCCCGCAGGGGGGAAGTACGAGCAGTACTTC. It is translated as CASSPAGGKYEQYF.